Below are 30 T cell receptor beta chains sequenced from a single sample in a study of T cell responses to AZD1222 COVID-19 vaccine. TCRdb's copy holds only in-frame clones and misses some; the assay was immunoSEQ multiplex PCR. This table has roughly 140,000 clones, about 87% appearing once. The material sequenced was peripheral blood, taken on day 0 of AZD1222 vaccination. The receptors originated from an adult in good health.

The chain is built from TRBV2 and TRBJ2-3; 10 bases align to TRBD2. Germline V gene lookup returns CDR1 SNHLY and CDR2 FYNNEI. The CDR3 is made up of 20 amino acids. V lost 7 bases, J lost 1 base, and 20 bases stayed unmatched. This CDR3 reads CASKTPRSDLSGGGTDTQYF. The CDR3 DNA is TGTGCCAGCAAAACCCCTCGAAGCGATCTCAGCGGGGGGGGCACAGATACGCAGTATTTT.

This chain uses TRBV19 with TRBJ1-1, with D hard to call. CDR1 is LNHDA and CDR2 is SQIVND in the germline V gene (reference sequence). Trimming cost V 6 bases and J 5 bases, with 7 bases left between them. The CDR3 has 11 amino acids. This CDR3 is CASRTGTEAFF. The CDR3 region has the DNA TGTGCCAGTAGAACTGGTACTGAAGCTTTCTTT.

The rearrangement links TRBV28 to TRBJ2-3; D is perhaps TRBD1 or TRBD2 (5 bases each). The V end was cut by 7 bases, the J end by 8 bases, with 19 bases between. Looked up from germline, CDR1 is MDHEN and CDR2 is SYDVKM. The CDR3 spans 14 residues. The CDR3 loop is CASTGTARLSTQYF. The CDR3 coding sequence is TGTGCCAGCACCGGGACGGCCCGGCTCAGTACGCAGTATTTT.

The chain is built from TRBV19 and TRBJ1-5, with 7 bases identical to TRBD1. The germline gives CDR1 LNHDA, CDR2 SQIVND (reference sequence). This CDR3 is built from 17 residues. The CDR3 DNA follows: TGTGCTCGTGTTAGGGGGCGAAGTTCGTCGAGCAATCAGCCCCAGCATTTT. Translated: CARVRGRSSSSNQPQHF.

V usage is TRBV3-1 (or the pseudogene TRBV3-2) and J usage is TRBJ2-6, with D perhaps matching TRBD1 (5 bases). The CDR3 is 16 amino acids. V was cut by 4 bases and J by 2 bases, with 12 bases left in between. Germline assignment: CDR1 LGHDT and CDR2 YNNKEL (reference sequence). For the CDR3, the DNA is TGTGCCAGCAGCCTTTCAGGGATTCCTGGGGCCAACGTCCTGACTTTC. It encodes CASSLSGIPGANVLTF.

The genes are TRBV2 and TRBJ1-2; no reliable D call. The V end lost 4 bases, the J end lost 7 bases, and 16 bases lay between the germline ends. This CDR3 contains 14 residues. Germline values: CDR1 SNHLY, CDR2 FYNNEI. The CDR3 is CASSGEGKGFGYTF. The CDR3 DNA is TGTGCCAGCAGTGGGGAAGGGAAGGGATTTGGCTACACCTTC.

The chain has TRBV21-1 and TRBJ1-3. TRBV21-1 is described as a pseudogene. The CDR3 extends over 14 amino acids. The CDR3 DNA sequence: TGTGCCAGCACCTTGCCCGGCGCTGGAAACACCATATATTTT. Its protein is CASTLPGAGNTIYF.

Only one count was recorded for this clone. The chain links TRBV2 to TRBJ1-6; possible D gene TRBD1, 5 bases. This CDR3 has 14 residues. The V gene lost 8 bases and the J gene lost 10 bases, with 18 bases spanning the gap. Germline-derived CDR1 and CDR2 are SNHLY and FYNNEI. The CDR3 spells CASLRGARYSPLHF. The CDR3 region has the DNA TGTGCCAGCCTGCGAGGGGCTAGGTACTCACCCCTCCACTTT.

This clone was detected a few times. The chain is built from TRBV5-1 and TRBJ1-1, with a weak D call TRBD1 (5 bases). The germline V and J ends were trimmed by 4 bases and 7 bases, with 23 bases remaining between them. Looked up from germline, CDR1 is SGHRS and CDR2 is YFSETQ. This CDR3 contains 16 residues. The CDR3 DNA sequence: TGCGCCAGCAGCCAAAATCATGGGGCACGAGCGGGTGAAGCTTTCTTT. Translation: CASSQNHGARAGEAFF.

This chain connects TRBV3-1 (or the pseudogene TRBV3-2) to TRBJ2-1, with 8 bases matching TRBD2. Germline CDR1 reads LGHDT; CDR2 reads YNNKEL (reference sequence). CDR3 length equals 16 residues. The trim removed 5 bases at V and 5 bases at J, leaving 11 bases unmatched. The CDR3 loop reads CASSTLIAGLHNEQFF. The CDR3 DNA is TGTGCCAGCAGCACTCTCATAGCGGGGCTACACAATGAGCAGTTCTTC.

The chain couples TRBV21-1 to TRBJ2-2. TRBV21-1 is reported as a pseudogene. The CDR3 is 20 residues long. The CDR3 DNA reads TGTGCCAGCAGCAAAGTAGGGACCCGAGAACTTTTTGGGGACACCGGGGAGCTGTTTTTT. Translating it yields CASSKVGTRELFGDTGELFF.

This clone was counted between two and nine times. The V gene is TRBV3-1 (or the pseudogene TRBV3-2), the J gene TRBJ2-5; 7 nucleotides line up with TRBD1. Looked up from germline, CDR1 is LGHDT and CDR2 is YNNKEL (reference sequence). With 6 bases clipped from V and 5 bases from J, the junction kept 6 bases outside the gene matches. This CDR3 region has 13 residues. DNA for the CDR3: TGTGCCAGCAGGCAATTACAGGGGGAGACCCAGTACTTC. It is translated as CASRQLQGETQYF.

This clone was detected once. The chain is built from TRBV3-1 (or the pseudogene TRBV3-2) and TRBJ2-1; D uncertain. The CDR3 loop spans 12 amino acids. Deletions cut 5 bases from V and 6 bases from J, with 8 bases between. From germline, CDR1 is LGHDT and CDR2 YNNKEL (reference sequence). The CDR3 region is CASSSSVNEQFF. For the CDR3, the DNA is TGTGCCAGCAGCAGCAGTGTCAATGAGCAGTTCTTC.

The chain joins TRBV11-2 to TRBJ2-7; 10 bases line up with TRBD1. The CDR3 spans 14 residues. The germline gives CDR1 SGHAT, CDR2 FQNNGV. Trimming took 6 bases from V and 9 from J; bases not matched to a gene: 11. The CDR3 DNA sequence: TGTGCCAGCAGTCCCGCGGCGGGACAGGGGTTGCAGTACTTC. This sequence encodes CASSPAAGQGLQYF.

This clone has a single count. The V call is TRBV3-1 (or the pseudogene TRBV3-2), the J call TRBJ2-7; D is undetermined. Trimming pared 1 base from V and 5 bases from J, leaving 6 bases between. This CDR3 contains 12 residues. Germline CDR1 is LGHDT and CDR2 is YNNKEL (reference sequence). Here the CDR3 DNA reads TGTGCCAGCAGCCAAGGATATAACGAGCAGTACTTC. It translates to CASSQGYNEQYF.

The V and J genes are TRBV20-1 and TRBJ2-2, with TRBD2 matching over 13 bases. There are 16 residues in the CDR3. Germline CDR1 and CDR2: DFQATT and SNEGSKA (reference sequence). Trimming at V came to 3 bases and at J to 0 bases, leaving 1 base not matched to a gene. CDR3 sequence (DNA): TGCAGTGCTAGTGGGACTAGCGGGACGAACACCGGGGAGCTGTTTTTT. Translating gives CSASGTSGTNTGELFF.

V usage is TRBV7-9 and J usage is TRBJ1-1; the D gene is possibly TRBD1 (6 bases). V was cut by 3 bases and J by 8 bases, with 19 bases left in between. Per the germline V gene, CDR1 is SEHNR and CDR2 is FQNEAQ (reference sequence). The CDR3 runs 15 residues. The DNA of the CDR3 is TGTGCCAGCAGCTTGGGGGTTTGGGGGCCGGCCGAAGCTTTCTTT. Translation gives CASSLGVWGPAEAFF.

The chain joins TRBV28 to TRBJ1-6; no firm D call. There are 13 residues in the CDR3. CDR1 MDHEN and CDR2 SYDVKM come from the germline V gene. V was clipped by 6 bases and J by 5 bases, with 8 bases between them. The DNA of the CDR3 is TGTGCCAGCAGGCCCTGGGATAATTCACCCCTCCACTTT. The encoded protein is CASRPWDNSPLHF.

The rearrangement uses TRBV2 and TRBJ1-1, with D possibly matching TRBD1 (5 bases). Trimming took off 3 bases at V and 7 bases at J, with 15 bases between the two ends. CDR1 is SNHLY, CDR2 FYNNEI, per germline. The CDR3 spans 14 residues. In nucleotides, the CDR3 is TGTGCCAGCAGTGAGGGGCGGGGGAGCGGTGAAGCTTTCTTT. This translates into CASSEGRGSGEAFF.

This rearrangement joins TRBV6-2 or TRBV6-3 to TRBJ1-2, with D possibly TRBD1 on 6 matching bases. There are 16 residues in the CDR3. The V gene's germline CDR1 is MNHEY and CDR2 SVGEGT. V was pared by 4 bases and J by 0 bases, with 15 bases between. CDR3 region: CASSFDRRLSNYGYTF. The DNA for the CDR3 is TGTGCCAGCAGTTTCGACAGGCGGCTTTCTAACTATGGCTACACCTTC.

This rearrangement joins TRBV29-1 to TRBJ1-3, with a tentative D call TRBD1 (6 bases). Germline V CDR1 and CDR2: SQVTM, ANQGSEA. The length of the CDR3 is 16 residues. V was trimmed by 1 base and J by 2 bases, leaving 15 bases between them. CDR3 coding DNA: TGCAGCGTTGAAGGGGGGGCCCTTCAGCCTGGAAACACCATATATTTT. This encodes CSVEGGALQPGNTIYF.

V is TRBV18 and J is TRBJ2-2, with D possibly being TRBD1 or TRBD2 (5 bases each). Looked up from germline, CDR1 is KGHSH and CDR2 is LQKENI. V gave up 6 bases and J gave up 5 bases, with 13 bases separating them. This CDR3 is built from 14 residues. CDR3 nucleotide sequence: TGTGCCAGCTCTCCCCGGGACGGGACCGGGGAGCTGTTTTTT. Its translation is CASSPRDGTGELFF. Variable domain in full (rest from reference TRBV18 and TRBJ2-2): NAGVMQNPRHLVRRRGQEARLRCSPMKGHSHVYWYRQLPEEGLKFMVYLQKENIIDESGMPKERFSAEFPKEGPSILRIQQVVRGDSAAYFCASSPRDGTGELFFGEGSRLTVL.

The chain's CDR3 is CASSSGQATDTQYF. In nucleotides, the CDR3 is TGTGCCAGCAGCTCCGGACAGGCCACAGATACGCAGTATTTT. This chain joins TRBV7-2 and TRBJ2-3; 7 nucleotides line up with TRBD1. The V and J ends lost 4 bases and 2 bases, in that order; junction bases with no gene match: 3. Germline values: CDR1 SGHTA, CDR2 FQGNSA. The CDR3 contains 14 residues.

The rearrangement links TRBV5-1 to TRBJ2-5, with 10 nucleotides matching TRBD2. The CDR3 is 15 residues long. V lost 7 bases, J lost 0 bases, and 6 bases stayed unmatched. Germline CDR1 is SGHRS and CDR2 is YFSETQ. CDR3 bases: TGCGCCAGCGGGAGAGCGGGGGGGTACCAAGAGACCCAGTACTTC. This translates into CASGRAGGYQETQYF.

The chain recombines TRBV7-2 with TRBJ2-3; possible D gene TRBD2, 6 bases. CDR1 is SGHTA and CDR2 is FQGNSA in the germline V gene. The CDR3 is 15 amino acids. Trimming shortened V by 3 bases and J by 2 bases, and 12 bases separated the two germline ends. In DNA, the CDR3 is TGTGCCAGCAGCTTCCGGGACTCTTCCACAGATACGCAGTATTTT. Its protein product is CASSFRDSSTDTQYF.

The V gene is TRBV28, the J gene TRBJ1-1; D unresolved. With 2 bases removed from V and 4 bases from J, the gap between germline ends came to 14 bases. The CDR3 length is 15 residues. Per germline, CDR1 MDHEN and CDR2 SYDVKM. The CDR3 DNA is TGTGCCAGCAGTTTAGGATGGGCCGCGGGCACTGAAGCTTTCTTT. Its protein product is CASSLGWAAGTEAFF.

This clone was seen more than once but under ten times. The rearrangement links TRBV4-1 to TRBJ1-2; 8 bases map to TRBD1. The V segment lost 6 bases and the J segment 2 bases; nucleotides outside the gene matches: 11. The CDR3 extends over 16 amino acids. Germline V gene sequence: CDR1 MGHRA, CDR2 YSYEKL. The CDR3 sequence is CASSFGQGNRNYGYTF. As DNA, the CDR3 is TGCGCCAGCAGTTTCGGACAGGGTAATAGAAACTATGGCTACACCTTC.

V usage is TRBV9 and J usage is TRBJ2-2; D not resolved. V lost 3 bases to trimming and J lost 0 bases, with 6 bases between them. The CDR3 has 14 amino acids. Germline-derived CDR1 and CDR2 are SGDLS and YYNGEE. CDR3 in amino acids: CASSARTNTGELFF. CDR3 DNA sequence: TGTGCCAGCAGCGCCAGAACGAACACCGGGGAGCTGTTTTTT.

This rearrangement joins TRBV5-1 to TRBJ2-7, with TRBD1 identical over 8 bases. The V segment lost 0 bases and the J segment 8 bases; nucleotides outside the gene matches: 4. Germline CDR1 and CDR2: SGHRS and YFSETQ. The CDR3 totals 13 residues. The CDR3 protein is CASSLEDREKQYF. CDR3 DNA: TGCGCCAGCAGCTTGGAGGACAGGGAGAAGCAGTACTTC.

The gene calls are TRBV7-2 and TRBJ2-5; the D gene is possibly TRBD1 (5 bases). Germline-derived CDR1 and CDR2 are SGHTA and FQGNSA. V was trimmed by 1 base and J by 3 bases, leaving 9 bases between them. The CDR3 length is 14 residues. The CDR3 DNA sequence: TGTGCCAGCAGCTTAGGGACAACTAAAGAGACCCAGTACTTC. Translating gives CASSLGTTKETQYF.